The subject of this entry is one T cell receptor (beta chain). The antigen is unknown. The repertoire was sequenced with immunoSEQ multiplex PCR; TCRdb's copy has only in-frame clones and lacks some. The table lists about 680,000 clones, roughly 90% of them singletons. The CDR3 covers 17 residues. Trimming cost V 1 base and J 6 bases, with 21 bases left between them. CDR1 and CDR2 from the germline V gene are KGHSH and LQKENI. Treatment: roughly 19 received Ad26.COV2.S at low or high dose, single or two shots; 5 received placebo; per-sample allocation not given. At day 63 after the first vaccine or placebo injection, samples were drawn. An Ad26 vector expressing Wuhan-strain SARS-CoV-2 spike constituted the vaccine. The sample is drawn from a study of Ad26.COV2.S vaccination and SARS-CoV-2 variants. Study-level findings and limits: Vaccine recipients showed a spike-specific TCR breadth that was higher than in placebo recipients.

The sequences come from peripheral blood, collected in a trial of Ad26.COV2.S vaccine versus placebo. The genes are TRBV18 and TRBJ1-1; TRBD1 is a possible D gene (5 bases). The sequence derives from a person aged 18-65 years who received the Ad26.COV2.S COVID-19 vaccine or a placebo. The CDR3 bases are TGTGCCAGCTCACCACGGGCGGCGGAGGTTTCCAGGGCTGAAGCTTTCTTT. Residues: CASSPRAAEVSRAEAFF.